This T cell receptor beta chain emerged from a study of T cells of healthy individuals (dated by TCRdb to 2016 to 2019). This clonotype was recorded many times. The antigen this receptor binds is unknown. No per-base quality is available; no much larger clone lies one base away. Spanning cysteine to phenylalanine, the CDR3 consists of 15 amino acids. This entry keeps only the CDR3 DNA: 45 bases, framed from base 1. Reading the germline V gene gives CDR1 SGHDN and CDR2 FVKESK. V gives up 2 bases and J gives up 4 bases, and the segment between their germline ends measures 14 bases. The library was made by 5' RACE. The sequencer listed for this sample is Illumina MiSeq. Clones were called with MiXCR by TCRdb after fastp trimmed the public reads at Q25, and only in-frame beta chains were retained. Rows with one shared CDR3 protein collapse into an entry with the most common genes and DNA. Across this sample there are 35,000 to 45,000 distinct CDR3 sequences, with 4% to 5.5% seen only once. The biggest ten clones account for over 8.5% of the sample.

Recombination connected TRBV14 to TRBJ1-1; TRBD1 is possibly the D segment (5 matching bases). The receptor's source is a human donor in good health. The CDR3 protein is CASSQRAQGRTEAFF. The sequenced DNA is TGTGCCAGCAGCCAACGGGCGCAGGGCCGCACTGAAGCTTTCTTT.